This T cell receptor beta chain was sequenced for a study of blood T cell repertoires in COVID-19. Study in general: Specimens from acute and convalescent COVID-19 originated in the United States, Italy and Spain.

TCRdb keeps only in-frame clones here, not all; method: immunoSEQ multiplex PCR. The sample includes tens of thousands of clones, roughly 90% of them seen just once. CDR1 and CDR2 (germline): SGDLS, YYNGEE. V lost 4 bases, J lost 0 bases, and 5 bases lay in between. This CDR3 spans 12 amino acids. Sequencing was carried out using peripheral blood. This clonotype was obtained from a human donor in a cohort sampled during active COVID-19. The gene calls are TRBV9 and TRBJ2-7; D uncertain. The CDR3 sequence is CASSPSSYEQYF. DNA of the CDR3: TGTGCCAGCAGCCCGAGCTCCTACGAGCAGTACTTC.